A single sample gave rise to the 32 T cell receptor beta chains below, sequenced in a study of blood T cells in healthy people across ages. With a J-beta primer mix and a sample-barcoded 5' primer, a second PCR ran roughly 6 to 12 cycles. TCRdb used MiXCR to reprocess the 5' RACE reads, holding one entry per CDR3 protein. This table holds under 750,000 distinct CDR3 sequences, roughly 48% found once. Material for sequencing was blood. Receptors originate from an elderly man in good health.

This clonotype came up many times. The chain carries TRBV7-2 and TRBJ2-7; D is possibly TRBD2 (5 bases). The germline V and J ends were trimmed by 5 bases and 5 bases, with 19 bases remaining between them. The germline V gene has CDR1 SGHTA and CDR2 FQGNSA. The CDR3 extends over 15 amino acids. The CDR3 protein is CASSISLVYGNEQYF. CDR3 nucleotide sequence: TGTGCCAGCAGCATAAGTCTGGTGTACGGGAACGAGCAGTACTTC.

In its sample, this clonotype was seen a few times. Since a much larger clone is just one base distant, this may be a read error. The CDR3, as DNA: TGTGCCAGCAGTTCGCCGGGACTACCGAGCTCCTACAATGAGCAGTACTTC. Translation: CASSSPGLPSSYNEQYF. This chain uses TRBV6-6 with TRBJ2-1, with TRBD2 matching over 7 bases. The assigned J gene may be wrong: the sequence end matches TRBJ2-7 better. The germline V gene encodes CDR1 MNHNY and CDR2 SVGAGI (reference sequence). The CDR3 runs to 17 residues.

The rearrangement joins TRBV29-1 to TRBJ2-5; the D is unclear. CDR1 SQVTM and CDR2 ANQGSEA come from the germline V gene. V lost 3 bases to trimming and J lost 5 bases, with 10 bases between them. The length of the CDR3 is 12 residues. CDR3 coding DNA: TGCAGCGTTGATTGGCTGGGTGAGACCCAGTACTTC. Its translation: CSVDWLGETQYF.

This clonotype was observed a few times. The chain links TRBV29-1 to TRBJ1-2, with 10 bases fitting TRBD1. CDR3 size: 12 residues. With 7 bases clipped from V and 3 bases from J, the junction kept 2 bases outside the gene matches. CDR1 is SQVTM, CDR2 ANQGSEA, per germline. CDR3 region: CSAGTGDYGYTF. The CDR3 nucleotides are TGCAGCGCCGGGACAGGGGACTATGGCTACACCTTC.

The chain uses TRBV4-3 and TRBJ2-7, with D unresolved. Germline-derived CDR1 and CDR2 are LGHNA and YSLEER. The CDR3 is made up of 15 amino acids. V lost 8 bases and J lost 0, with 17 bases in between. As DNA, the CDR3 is TGCGCCAGCGGCCCACGGGCCCTTGGCTCCTACGAGCAGTACTTC. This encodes CASGPRALGSYEQYF.

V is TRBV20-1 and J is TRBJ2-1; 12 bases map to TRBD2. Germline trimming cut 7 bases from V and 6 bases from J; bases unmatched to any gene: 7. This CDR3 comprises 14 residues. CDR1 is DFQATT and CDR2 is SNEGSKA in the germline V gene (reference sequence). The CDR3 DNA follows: TGCAGTGGACCGACTAGCGGGAGTAGCAATGAGCAGTTCTTC. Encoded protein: CSGPTSGSSNEQFF.

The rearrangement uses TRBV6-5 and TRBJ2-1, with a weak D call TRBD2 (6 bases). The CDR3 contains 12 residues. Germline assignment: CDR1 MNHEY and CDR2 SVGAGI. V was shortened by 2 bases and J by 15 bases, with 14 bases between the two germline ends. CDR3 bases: TGTGCCAGCAGTTACCCGGCGGGGCGCCCGTTCTTC. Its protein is CASSYPAGRPFF.

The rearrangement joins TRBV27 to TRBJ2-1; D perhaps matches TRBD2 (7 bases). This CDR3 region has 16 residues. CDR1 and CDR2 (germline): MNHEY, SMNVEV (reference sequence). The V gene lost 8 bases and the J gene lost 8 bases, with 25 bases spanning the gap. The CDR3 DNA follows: TGTGCCAGCCGGAGAGGGAGGGCCCAGGGGTATCATGAGCAGTTCTTC. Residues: CASRRGRAQGYHEQFF.

CDR3 in amino acids: CASSQFSSGASYNEQFF. In nucleotides, the CDR3 is TGTGCCAGCAGCCAGTTTTCAAGCGGGGCATCCTACAATGAGCAGTTCTTC. This chain joins TRBV3-1 and TRBJ2-1; 7 bases fit TRBD2. The CDR3 runs to 17 residues. The germline V gene has CDR1 LGHDT and CDR2 YNNKEL (reference sequence). V lost 3 bases to trimming and J lost 1 base; unmatched junction nucleotides: 9.

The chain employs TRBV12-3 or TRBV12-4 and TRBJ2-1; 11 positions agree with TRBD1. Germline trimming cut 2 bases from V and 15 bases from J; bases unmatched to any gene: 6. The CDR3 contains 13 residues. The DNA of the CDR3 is TGTGCCAGCAGTTTAACAAGGACAGGGGGCTTGTTCTTC. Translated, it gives CASSLTRTGGLFF.

The CDR3 is CASRGLAGGPSYNEQFF. The CDR3 bases are TGTGCCAGCAGGGGACTAGCGGGGGGGCCGTCCTACAATGAGCAGTTCTTC. The rearrangement uses TRBV6-6 and TRBJ2-1; 16 bases line up with TRBD2. The CDR3 is 17 residues long. Germline V gives CDR1 MNHNY, CDR2 SVGAGI (reference sequence). The ends lost 6 bases at V and 1 base at J; junction bases unmatched: 3.

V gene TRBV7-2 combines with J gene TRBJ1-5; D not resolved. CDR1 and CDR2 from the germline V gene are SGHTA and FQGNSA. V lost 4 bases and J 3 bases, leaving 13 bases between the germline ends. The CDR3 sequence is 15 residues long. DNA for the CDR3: TGTGCCAGCAGCTCCGTACGACGGTCCAATCAGCCCCAGCATTTT. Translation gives CASSSVRRSNQPQHF.

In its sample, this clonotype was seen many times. CDR3 DNA sequence: TGTGCCAGCAGCCACCGGAGCGGACAAGAGACCCAGTACTTC. Its translation: CASSHRSGQETQYF. V is TRBV27 and J is TRBJ2-5, with a weak D call TRBD2 (5 bases). This CDR3 comprises 14 residues. Looked up from germline, CDR1 is MNHEY and CDR2 is SMNVEV (reference sequence). The V end lost 6 bases, the J end lost 2 bases, and 13 bases lay between the germline ends.

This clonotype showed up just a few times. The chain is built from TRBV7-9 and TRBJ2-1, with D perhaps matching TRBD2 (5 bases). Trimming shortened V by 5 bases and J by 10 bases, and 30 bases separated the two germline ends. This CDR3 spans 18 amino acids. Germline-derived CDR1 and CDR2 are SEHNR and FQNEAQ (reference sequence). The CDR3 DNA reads TGTGCCAGCAGCCCCCGCGAAGGCCCGACTACCACCCAATTAGAGCAGTTCTTC. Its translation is CASSPREGPTTTQLEQFF.

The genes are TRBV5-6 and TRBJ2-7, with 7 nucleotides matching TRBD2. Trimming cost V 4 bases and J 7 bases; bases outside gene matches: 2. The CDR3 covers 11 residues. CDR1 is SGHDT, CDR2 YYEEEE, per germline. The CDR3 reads CASSTLAEQYF. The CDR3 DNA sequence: TGTGCCAGCAGCACACTAGCGGAGCAGTACTTC.

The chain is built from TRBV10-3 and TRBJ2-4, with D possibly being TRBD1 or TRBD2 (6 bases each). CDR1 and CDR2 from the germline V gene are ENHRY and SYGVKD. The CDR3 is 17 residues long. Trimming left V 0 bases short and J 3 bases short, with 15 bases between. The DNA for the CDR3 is TGTGCCATCAGTGAGTCGAGGGGGGATCGTGACAAAAACATTCAGTACTTC. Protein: CAISESRGDRDKNIQYF.

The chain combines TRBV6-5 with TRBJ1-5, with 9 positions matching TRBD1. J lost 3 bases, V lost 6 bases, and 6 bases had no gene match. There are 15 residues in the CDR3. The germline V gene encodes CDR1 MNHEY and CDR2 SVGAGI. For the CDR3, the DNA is TGTGCCAGCAGGCCAACAGGGGGCCACAATCAGCCCCAGCATTTT. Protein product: CASRPTGGHNQPQHF.

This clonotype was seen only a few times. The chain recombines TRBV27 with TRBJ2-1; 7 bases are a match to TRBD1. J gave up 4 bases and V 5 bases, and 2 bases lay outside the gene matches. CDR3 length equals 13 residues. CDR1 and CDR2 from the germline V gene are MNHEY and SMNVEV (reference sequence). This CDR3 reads CASSNRGYNEQFF. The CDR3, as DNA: TGTGCCAGCAGTAACAGGGGTTACAATGAGCAGTTCTTC.

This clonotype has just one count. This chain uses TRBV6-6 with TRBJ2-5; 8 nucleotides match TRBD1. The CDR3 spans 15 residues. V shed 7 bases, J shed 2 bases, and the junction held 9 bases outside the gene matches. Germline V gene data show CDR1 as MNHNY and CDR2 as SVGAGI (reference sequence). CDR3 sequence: CASNTGGTAQETQYF. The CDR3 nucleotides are TGTGCCAGCAACACAGGGGGGACCGCACAAGAGACCCAGTACTTC.

The CDR3 DNA sequence: TGTGCCACCAGCAGAGGCACCGGGACAGGTTCCCCCGGGGTGCCGTTCTTC. It yields the protein CATSRGTGTGSPGVPFF. This chain uses TRBV15 with TRBJ2-1; TRBD1 matches 8 bases. CDR1 and CDR2 from the germline V gene are LNHNV and YYDKDF (reference sequence). The trim removed 1 base at V and 15 bases at J, leaving 20 bases unmatched. The CDR3 runs to 17 residues.

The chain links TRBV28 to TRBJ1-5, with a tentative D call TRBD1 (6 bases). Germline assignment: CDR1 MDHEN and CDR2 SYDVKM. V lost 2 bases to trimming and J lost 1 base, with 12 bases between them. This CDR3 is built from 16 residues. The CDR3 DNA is TGTGCCAGCAGTTTAAACCCAGGGGCCAGCAATCAGCCCCAGCATTTT. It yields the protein CASSLNPGASNQPQHF.

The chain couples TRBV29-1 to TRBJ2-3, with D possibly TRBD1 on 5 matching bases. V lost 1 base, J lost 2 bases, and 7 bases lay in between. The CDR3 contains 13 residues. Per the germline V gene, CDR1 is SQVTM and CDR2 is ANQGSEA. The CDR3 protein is CSVEGQNTDTQYF. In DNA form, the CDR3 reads TGCAGCGTTGAAGGACAGAACACAGATACGCAGTATTTT.

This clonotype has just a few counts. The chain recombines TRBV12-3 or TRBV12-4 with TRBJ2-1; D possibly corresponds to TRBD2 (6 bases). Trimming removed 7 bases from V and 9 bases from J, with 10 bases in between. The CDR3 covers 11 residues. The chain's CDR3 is CASTLGGEQFF. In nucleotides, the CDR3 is TGTGCCAGCACCCTGGGGGGTGAGCAGTTCTTC.

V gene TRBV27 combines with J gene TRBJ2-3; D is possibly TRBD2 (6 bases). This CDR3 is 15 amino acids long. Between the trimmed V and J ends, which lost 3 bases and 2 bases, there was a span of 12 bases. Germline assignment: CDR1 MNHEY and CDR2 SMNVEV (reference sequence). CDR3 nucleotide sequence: TGTGCCAGCAGTTTGGCGGACTACCCCACAGATACGCAGTATTTT. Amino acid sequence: CASSLADYPTDTQYF.

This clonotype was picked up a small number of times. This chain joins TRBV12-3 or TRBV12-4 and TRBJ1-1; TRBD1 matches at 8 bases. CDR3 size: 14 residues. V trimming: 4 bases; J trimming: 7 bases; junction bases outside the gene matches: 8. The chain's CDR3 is CASSSSDRGGEAFF. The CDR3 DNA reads TGTGCCAGCAGTTCAAGCGACAGGGGAGGTGAAGCTTTCTTT.

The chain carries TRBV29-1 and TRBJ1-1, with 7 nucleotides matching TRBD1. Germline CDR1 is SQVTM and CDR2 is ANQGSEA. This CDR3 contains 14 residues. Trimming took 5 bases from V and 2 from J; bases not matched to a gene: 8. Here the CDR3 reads CSVLENRGNTEAFF. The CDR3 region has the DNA TGCAGCGTTTTGGAGAACAGGGGCAACACTGAAGCTTTCTTT. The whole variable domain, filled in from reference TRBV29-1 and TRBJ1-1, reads SAVISQKPSRDICQRGTSLTIQCQVDSQVTMMFWYRQQPGQSLTLIATANQGSEATYESGFVIDKFPISRPNLTFSTLTVSNMSPEDSSIYLCSVLENRGNTEAFFGQGTRLTVV.

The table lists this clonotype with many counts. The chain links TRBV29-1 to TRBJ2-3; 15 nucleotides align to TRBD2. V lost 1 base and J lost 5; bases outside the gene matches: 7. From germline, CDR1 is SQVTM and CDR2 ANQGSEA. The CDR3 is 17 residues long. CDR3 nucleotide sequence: TGCAGCGTTGAAGGGTTTCAGGGACTAGCGGGAGGAGATACGCAGTATTTT. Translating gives CSVEGFQGLAGGDTQYF.

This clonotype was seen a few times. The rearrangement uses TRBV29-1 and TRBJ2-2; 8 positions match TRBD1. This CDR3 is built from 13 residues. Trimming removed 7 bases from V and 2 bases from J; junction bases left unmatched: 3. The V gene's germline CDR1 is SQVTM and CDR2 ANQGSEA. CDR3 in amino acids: CSADRENTGELFF. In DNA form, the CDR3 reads TGCAGCGCGGACAGGGAAAACACCGGGGAGCTGTTTTTT.

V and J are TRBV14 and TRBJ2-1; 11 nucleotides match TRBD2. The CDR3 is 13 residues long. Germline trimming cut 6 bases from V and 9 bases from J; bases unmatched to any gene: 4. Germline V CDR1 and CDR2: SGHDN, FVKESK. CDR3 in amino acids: CASSRSGGAEQFF. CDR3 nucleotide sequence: TGTGCCAGCAGTCGTAGCGGGGGGGCTGAGCAGTTCTTC.

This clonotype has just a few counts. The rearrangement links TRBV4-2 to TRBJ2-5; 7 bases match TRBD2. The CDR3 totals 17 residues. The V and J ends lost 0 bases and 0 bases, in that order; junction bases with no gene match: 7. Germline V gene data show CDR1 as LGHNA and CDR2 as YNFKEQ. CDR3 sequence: CASSQEFQRGHQETQYF. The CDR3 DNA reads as TGTGCCAGCAGCCAAGAGTTTCAGCGGGGACACCAAGAGACCCAGTACTTC.

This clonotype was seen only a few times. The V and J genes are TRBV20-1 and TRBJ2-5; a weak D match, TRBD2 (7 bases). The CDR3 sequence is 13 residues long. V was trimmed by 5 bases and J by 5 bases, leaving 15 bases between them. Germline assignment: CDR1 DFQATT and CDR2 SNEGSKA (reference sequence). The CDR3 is CSAGGAARETQYF. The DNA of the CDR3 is TGCAGTGCTGGGGGGGCGGCTCGGGAGACCCAGTACTTC.

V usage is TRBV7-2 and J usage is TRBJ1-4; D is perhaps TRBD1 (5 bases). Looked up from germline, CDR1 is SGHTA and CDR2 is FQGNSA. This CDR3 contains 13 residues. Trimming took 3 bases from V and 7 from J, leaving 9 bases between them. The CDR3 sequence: CASSLDNAEKLFF. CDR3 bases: TGTGCCAGCAGCTTGGACAATGCTGAAAAACTGTTTTTT.